Given below is one T cell receptor beta chain in context. What it binds is not known. Once sorted, every population was more than 95% pure. This sample is part of a study of beta chain features in type 1 diabetes. Overall study context: Patients were similar to healthy donors in age and gender (as well as in cell yields). Whole-study findings and limits: Insertions at VDJ junctions were less frequent in type 1 diabetes patients. These patients also deleted more nucleotides at the same junctions. Patients showed naive, central memory and Treg TCRB repertoires that appeared more similar than those of healthy donors.

Reverse transcribing all isolated RNA meant expressed TCRB transcripts were sequenced. Measured with immunoSEQ multiplex PCR; TCRdb has only the in-frame clones, and not every one. Of some 99,000 clones in the sample, about two fifths are singletons; the top ten hold over 0.05%. The CDR3 consists of 15 residues. Germline V gene sequence: CDR1 SQVTM, CDR2 ANQGSEA. The ends lost 1 base at V and 3 bases at J; junction bases unmatched: 6. Sample: stem cell memory CD4+ T cells from blood. The TCR originated in a woman aged 18-35 years in good health. This rearrangement joins TRBV29-1 to TRBJ2-1, with 7 bases identical to TRBD2. Here the CDR3 reads CSVEGGGSVYNEQFF. CDR3 DNA: TGCAGCGTTGAAGGGGGCGGGAGTGTCTACAATGAGCAGTTCTTC.